One and the same sample provided the 8 T cell receptor beta chains below, sequenced in a study of spatial heterogeneity in lung cancer. TCRdb redid the calling of the 5' RACE reads with MiXCR, one entry per CDR3 protein. The table lists over 45,000 distinct CDR3 sequences, under 6% of them singletons, with around 10% in the top ten. The time point denotes: sample taken at primary tumor resection. Unsorted whole RNA samples from tumor, nontumor lung or frozen PBMC were sequenced. This material consisted of PBMCs, taken at surgery. These receptors were taken from a male donor with early-stage non-small cell lung cancer.

This clonotype was picked up many times. The J gene is TRBJ2-7, the V gene TRBV5-6, with a possible D match to TRBD1 (6 bases). CDR3 size: 12 residues. Between the trimmed V and J ends, which lost 3 bases and 6 bases, there was a span of 10 bases. CDR1 SGHDT and CDR2 YYEEEE come from the germline V gene. CDR3 in DNA: TGTGCCAGCAGCTGGGGGCTTGGCGAGCAGTACTTC. It yields the protein CASSWGLGEQYF.

The sample holds many counts of this clonotype. This rearrangement joins TRBV12-3 or TRBV12-4 to TRBJ2-1; D unclear. The CDR3 is 12 amino acids. V dropped 8 bases and J dropped 5 bases, with 10 bases sitting between them. For the CDR3, the DNA is TGTGCCAGCGGCACTCTCAACAATGAGCAGTTCTTC. Residues: CASGTLNNEQFF.

This clonotype was counted ten times or more. The rearrangement joins TRBV3-1 to TRBJ1-1, with a weak D call TRBD1 (5 bases). Trimming removed 4 bases from V and 5 bases from J, with 17 bases in between. Per germline, CDR1 LGHDT and CDR2 YNNKEL (reference sequence). CDR3 length: 15 residues. CDR3 DNA sequence: TGTGCCAGCAGCCGTCATGGGGACTCCCGAACTGAAGCTTTCTTT. Residues: CASSRHGDSRTEAFF.

This clonotype occurred once. The chain has TRBV10-3 and TRBJ1-4, with TRBD1 as a possible D gene (5 bases). The germline gives CDR1 ENHRY, CDR2 SYGVKD. The CDR3 consists of 13 residues. Trimming removed 6 bases at V and 5 bases at J, with 10 bases between. This CDR3 is CAISGTENEKLFF. CDR3 bases: TGTGCCATCAGCGGGACGGAAAATGAAAAACTGTTTTTT.

This clonotype has a count of ten or more. The chain links TRBV7-7 to TRBJ2-3; 8 bases match TRBD1. Germline CDR1 is SSHAT and CDR2 is FNYEAQ (reference sequence). The CDR3 consists of 14 residues. Trimming at V came to 5 bases and at J to 5 bases, leaving 6 bases not matched to a gene. Here the CDR3 reads CASSQQGDGDTQYF. CDR3 sequence (DNA): TGTGCCAGCAGCCAACAGGGGGATGGAGATACGCAGTATTTT.

This clonotype has at least ten counts. The chain couples TRBV4-1 to TRBJ2-7; D ambiguous. There are 19 residues in the CDR3. Germline-derived CDR1 and CDR2 are MGHRA and YSYEKL. V lost 4 bases to trimming and J lost 7 bases, with 32 bases between them. Written as DNA, the CDR3 is TGCGCCAGCAGCCGTACCGGGCAAACCTCCCACTCAAAGAATGGGGAGCAGTACTTC. Its protein is CASSRTGQTSHSKNGEQYF.

This clonotype was recorded a few times. A much larger clone is a single base away; this may be a read error. The gene calls are TRBV20-1 and TRBJ2-7; 7 bases line up with TRBD2. The CDR3 has 13 residues. CDR1 is DFQATT, CDR2 SNEGSKA, per germline (reference sequence). V lost 3 bases, J lost 2 bases, and 4 bases stayed unmatched. As DNA, the CDR3 is TGCAGTGCTAGCGAGGGACTACCCTACGAGCAGTACTTC. Its translation: CSASEGLPYEQYF.

The rearrangement links TRBV5-1 to TRBJ2-1, with a weak D call TRBD2 (6 bases). This CDR3 has 14 amino acids. V lost 6 bases to trimming and J lost 5 bases, with 15 bases between them. The germline V gene encodes CDR1 SGHRS and CDR2 YFSETQ. CDR3 sequence (DNA): TGCGCCAGCAACCCCGGACTAACAAACAATGAGCAGTTCTTC. It codes for CASNPGLTNNEQFF.